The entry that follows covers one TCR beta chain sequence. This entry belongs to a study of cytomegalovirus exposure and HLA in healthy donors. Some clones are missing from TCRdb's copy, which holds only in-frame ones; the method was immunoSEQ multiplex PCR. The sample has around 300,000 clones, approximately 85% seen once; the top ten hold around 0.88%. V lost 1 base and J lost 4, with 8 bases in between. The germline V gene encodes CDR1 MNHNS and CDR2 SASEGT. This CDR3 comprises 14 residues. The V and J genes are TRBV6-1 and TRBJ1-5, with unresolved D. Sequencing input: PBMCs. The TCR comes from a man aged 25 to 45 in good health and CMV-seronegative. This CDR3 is CASSEGGQNQPQHF. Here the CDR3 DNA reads TGTGCCAGCAGTGAAGGAGGTCAGAATCAGCCCCAGCATTTT.